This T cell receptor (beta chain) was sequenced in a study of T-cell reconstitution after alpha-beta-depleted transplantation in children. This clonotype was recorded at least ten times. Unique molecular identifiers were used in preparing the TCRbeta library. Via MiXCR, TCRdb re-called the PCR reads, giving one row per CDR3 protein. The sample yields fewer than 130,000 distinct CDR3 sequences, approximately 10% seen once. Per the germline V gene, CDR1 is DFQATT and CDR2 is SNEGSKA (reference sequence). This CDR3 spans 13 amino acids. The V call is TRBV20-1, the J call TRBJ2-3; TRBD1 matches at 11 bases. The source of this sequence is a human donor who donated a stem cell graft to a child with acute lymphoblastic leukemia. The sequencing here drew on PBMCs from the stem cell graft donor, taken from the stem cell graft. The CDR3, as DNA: TGCATGATCGGGACAGGGGGATCGGATACGCAGTATTTT. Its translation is CMIGTGGSDTQYF.